Here is one T cell receptor beta chain with its context. Its antigen is unidentified. Germline trimming cut 0 bases from V and 4 bases from J; bases unmatched to any gene: 6. Germline-derived CDR1 and CDR2 are MGHRA and YSYEKL. This CDR3 region has 17 residues. The sample comes from a study of PD-1 blockade in mismatch repair-deficient tumors. Study outcomes and limitations: After pembrolizumab, tumor-resident clones rose rapidly, then generally contracted before radiologic responses.

Measured with immunoSEQ multiplex PCR; TCRdb has only the in-frame clones, and not every one. Of 120,000 or so clones detected, around 86% appear once; the ten largest clones hold approximately 12%. The clonotype was recovered from an adult with mismatch repair-deficient cancer. The V and J genes are TRBV4-1 and TRBJ2-3, with TRBD1 matching over 11 bases. Material: peripheral blood, obtained 44 weeks after starting pembrolizumab. CDR3 protein: CASSQERTGGVSDTQYF. DNA for the CDR3: TGCGCCAGCAGCCAAGAGAGGACAGGGGGCGTTTCAGATACGCAGTATTTT.